The present T cell receptor beta chain was sequenced within a study of T cells in tuberculosis (dated by TCRdb to 2017 to 2018). Background on the whole study: To characterize T cells specific for the mycobacterial lipid antigen glucose monomycolate (GMM), the study used CD1B tetramers together with high-throughput TCR immunosequencing. In a South African clinical cohort, IGRA-negative adolescents, IGRA-positive adolescents with latent tuberculosis and adults with active tuberculosis were compared, with about eleven people in each group. The paper's findings and limits, for the study overall: An accuracy of roughly 90% (AUROC 0.90) was reached by a classifier using the diverse GMM-specific repertoire, compared with about 70% accuracy when GEM motif frequencies were used. Clinical samples were chosen by availability of cryopreserved specimens, and active tuberculosis cases were adults while controls were adolescents. Smaller NN-distances were partly driven by shorter CDR3-alpha lengths in active tuberculosis patients, and statistical significance was not reached for the TCR-beta difference. Active tuberculosis TCR-alpha repertoires showed smaller mean NN-distances to GMM-specific TCRs than IGRA-negative controls, suggesting clonal expansion of these TCRs.

TCR libraries were generated with the immunoSEQ multiplex PCR assay, using TCR-beta and/or TCR-alpha/delta assays for each sample. Amplified TCR libraries were sequenced on the Illumina high-throughput platform. From the authors' description of their analysis: Clustering and dimensionality reduction were performed using pairwise TCRdist distances among GMM-specific receptors from ex vivo sorted or in vitro expanded T cells. Each clinical repertoire received a mean NN-distance score, defined as the average TCRdist to the nearest 10% of tetramer-positive reference sequences. GEM TCR motif frequency was calculated as the fraction of unique TCRs that matched known GEM sequences in V/J usage and CDR3 length. Linear discriminant analysis with leave-one-out cross-validation, implemented in scikit-learn, was used to classify active tuberculosis. TCRdb took over this immuneACCESS table, retaining in-frame rearrangements with V and J assigned. Such tables are incomplete; in checked studies, under half of the missing clones stem from an unresolved V gene, and the remainder is unexplained. The DNA gave D and trimming, while V, J and clone size come from that table. This sample lists some 31,000 clones; approximately 93% were detected once. The ten largest clones capture 2% to 2.5% of the sample.

At study entry, adolescents were screened for latent tuberculosis infection using a tuberculin skin test and the QuantiFERON-TB GOLD In-Tube IGRA. Immunosequencing was performed on unsorted cryopreserved PBMC and covered around 94,000 T cells per clinical donor on average. Eleven high schools in the Worcester region of the Western Cape, South Africa, served as enrollment sites for adolescents aged 12 to 18 years. About 10 M. tuberculosis-infected adolescents and approximately 10 uninfected adolescents, matched for age and sex, were selected. Adolescent PBMC were isolated from freshly drawn heparinized blood by density centrifugation and cryopreserved. Comment on this clone: No cognate antigen has been identified for it. Per-nucleotide qualities are absent, and no much larger clonotype sits a single base away.

The germline V gene provides CDR1 SGHTA and CDR2 FQGNSA. Its CDR3 holds 15 amino acids, cysteine through phenylalanine. Only the CDR3 DNA is retained, 45 bases long and in frame from the first base. The junction shows trimming of 1 base on V and 7 bases on J, plus 17 bases between the germline ends. This clonotype was obtained from a donor aged 10 to 29 with latent tuberculosis or without tuberculosis infection. The sequenced material came from PBMCs. The V and J genes are TRBV7-2 and TRBJ2-7, and the D gene may be TRBD1, 5 bases matching. The nucleotide sequence is TGTGCCAGCAGCTTAGGCACAGGCAGGGCAGGTGAGCAGTACTTC. It translates as CASSLGTGRAGEQYF.